These T cell receptor beta chains were read from a single sample in a study of T cell responses to AZD1222 COVID-19 vaccine. TCRdb keeps only in-frame clones here, not all; method: immunoSEQ multiplex PCR. The repertoire holds 150,000 or so clones, with about 88% as singletons. The sequences come from peripheral blood, collected on day 0 of AZD1222 vaccination. The receptors originated from an adult in good health. CDR3s include the opening cysteine and the closing phenylalanine or tryptophan. Fields, in order: D gene, J gene, V gene, clone size, CDR3 protein, CDR3 DNA. The D gene is left open where the match is weak. A row's size may be missing; if present it is once, few, many or a size class.

D: .
J: TRBJ1-4
V: TRBV7-9
size: once
CDR3: CASSPEATNEKLFF
DNA: TGTGCCAGCAGCCCCGAAGCAACTAATGAAAAACTGTTTTTT

D: .
J: TRBJ2-2
V: TRBV5-3
size: .
CDR3: CARSSTLKITGELFF
DNA: TGTGCCAGAAGCTCGACTCTAAAGATTACCGGGGAGCTGTTTTTT

D: .
J: TRBJ1-5
V: TRBV12-3/TRBV12-4
size: .
CDR3: CASSFFQPQHF
DNA: TGTGCCAGCAGTTTTTTTCAGCCCCAGCATTTT

D: .
J: TRBJ1-2
V: TRBV4-2
size: .
CDR3: CASSQERGRGYTF
DNA: TGTGCCAGCAGCCAAGAACGCGGAAGGGGGTACACCTTC

D: .
J: TRBJ2-2
V: TRBV12-5
size: .
CDR3: CASVILPRTAPNTGELFF
DNA: TGTGCTAGTGTCATTTTACCCCGGACGGCCCCGAACACCGGGGAGCTGTTTTTT

D: TRBD1
J: TRBJ1-2
V: TRBV29-1
size: .
CDR3: CSVGTGVGYGYTF
DNA: TGCAGCGTTGGCACAGGGGTGGGCTATGGCTACACCTTC

D: .
J: TRBJ1-5
V: TRBV19
size: .
CDR3: CASSIYSYSNQPQHF
DNA: TGTGCCAGTAGTATCTACAGTTATAGCAATCAGCCCCAGCATTTT

D: TRBD2
J: TRBJ2-5
V: TRBV4-2
size: .
CDR3: CASSRTSGRASKQETQYF
DNA: TGTGCCAGCAGCCGAACTAGCGGGAGGGCCAGTAAACAAGAGACCCAGTACTTC

D: .
J: TRBJ2-5
V: TRBV27
size: .
CDR3: CATSTLDSKETQYF
DNA: TGTGCCACCTCCACCCTCGACTCCAAAGAGACCCAGTACTTC

D: .
J: TRBJ1-6
V: TRBV24-1
size: .
CDR3: CATSDGGDSPLHF
DNA: TGTGCCACCAGTGATGGGGGGGATTCACCCCTCCACTTT

D: .
J: TRBJ1-1
V: TRBV18
size: .
CDR3: CASSFGAGVLEAFF
DNA: TGTGCCAGCTCCTTCGGCGCAGGGGTGTTAGAAGCTTTCTTT

D: .
J: TRBJ2-7
V: TRBV2
size: .
CDR3: CASGGSQPGGEQYF
DNA: TGTGCCAGCGGAGGATCCCAACCTGGGGGCGAGCAGTACTTC